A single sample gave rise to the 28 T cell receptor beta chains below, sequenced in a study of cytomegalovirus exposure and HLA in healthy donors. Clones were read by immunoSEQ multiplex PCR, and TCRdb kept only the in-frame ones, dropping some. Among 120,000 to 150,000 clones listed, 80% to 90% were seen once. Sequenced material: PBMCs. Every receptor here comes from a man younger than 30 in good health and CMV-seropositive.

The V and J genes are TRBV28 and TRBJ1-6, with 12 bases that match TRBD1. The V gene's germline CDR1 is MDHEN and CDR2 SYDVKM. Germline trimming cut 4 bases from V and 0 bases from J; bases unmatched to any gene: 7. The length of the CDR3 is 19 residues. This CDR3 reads CASSYGTGGRPSYNSPLHF. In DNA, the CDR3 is TGTGCCAGCAGTTACGGGACAGGGGGCCGTCCCTCCTATAATTCACCCCTCCACTTT.

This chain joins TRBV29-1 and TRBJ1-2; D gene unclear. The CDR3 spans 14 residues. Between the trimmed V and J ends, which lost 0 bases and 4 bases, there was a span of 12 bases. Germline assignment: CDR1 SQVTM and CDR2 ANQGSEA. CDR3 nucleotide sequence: TGCAGCGTTGAAGACGTGACAAAGCTCTATGGCTACACCTTC. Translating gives CSVEDVTKLYGYTF.

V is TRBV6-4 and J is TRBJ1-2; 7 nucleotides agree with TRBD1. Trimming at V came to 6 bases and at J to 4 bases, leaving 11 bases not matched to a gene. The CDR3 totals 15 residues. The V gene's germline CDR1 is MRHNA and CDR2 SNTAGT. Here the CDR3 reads CASSENEGAGYGYTF. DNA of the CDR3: TGTGCCAGCAGCGAAAACGAGGGGGCTGGCTATGGCTACACCTTC.

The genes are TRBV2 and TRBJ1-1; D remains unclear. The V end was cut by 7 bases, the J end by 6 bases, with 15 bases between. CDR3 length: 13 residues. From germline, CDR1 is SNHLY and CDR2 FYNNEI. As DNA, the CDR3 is TGTGCCAGCATCGCGGCCCCCGGAGCTGAAGCTTTCTTT. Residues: CASIAAPGAEAFF.

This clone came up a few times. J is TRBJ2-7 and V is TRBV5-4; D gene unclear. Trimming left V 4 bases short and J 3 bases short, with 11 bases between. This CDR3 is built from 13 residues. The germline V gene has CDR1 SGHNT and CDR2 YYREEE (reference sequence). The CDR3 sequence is CASSISSLYEQYF. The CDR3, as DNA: TGTGCCAGCAGCATTAGCTCCCTCTACGAGCAGTACTTC. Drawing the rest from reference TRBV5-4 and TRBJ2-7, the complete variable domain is ETGVTQSPTHLIKTRGQQVTLRCSSQSGHNTVSWYQQALGQGPQFIFQYYREEENGRGNFPPRFSGLQFPNYSSELNVNALELDDSALYLCASSISSLYEQYFGPGTRLTVT.

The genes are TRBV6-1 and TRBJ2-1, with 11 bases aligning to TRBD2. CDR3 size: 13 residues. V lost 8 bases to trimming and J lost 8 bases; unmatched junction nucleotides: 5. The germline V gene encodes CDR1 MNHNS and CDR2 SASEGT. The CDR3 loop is CASVPSGRYEQFF. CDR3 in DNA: TGTGCCAGCGTTCCTAGCGGGAGGTATGAGCAGTTCTTC.

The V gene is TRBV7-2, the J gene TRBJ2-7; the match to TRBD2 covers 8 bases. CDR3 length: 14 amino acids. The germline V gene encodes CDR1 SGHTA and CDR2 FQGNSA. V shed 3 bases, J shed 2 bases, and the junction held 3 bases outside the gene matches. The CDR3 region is CASSLTSDTYEQYF. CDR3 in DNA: TGTGCCAGCAGCTTGACTAGCGACACCTACGAGCAGTACTTC. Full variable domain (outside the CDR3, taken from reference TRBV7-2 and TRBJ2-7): GAGVSQSPSNKVTEKGKDVELRCDPISGHTALYWYRQSLGQGLEFLIYFQGNSAPDKSGLPSDRFSAERTGGSVSTLTIQRTQQEDSAVYLCASSLTSDTYEQYFGPGTRLTVT.

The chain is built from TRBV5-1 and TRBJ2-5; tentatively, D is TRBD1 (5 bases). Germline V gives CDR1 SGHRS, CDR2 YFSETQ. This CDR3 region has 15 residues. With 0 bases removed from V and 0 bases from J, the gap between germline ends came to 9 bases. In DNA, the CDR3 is TGCGCCAGCAGCTTGGTAGGGGCAGACCAAGAGACCCAGTACTTC. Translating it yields CASSLVGADQETQYF. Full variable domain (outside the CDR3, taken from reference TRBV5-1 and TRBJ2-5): KAGVTQTPRYLIKTRGQQVTLSCSPISGHRSVSWYQQTPGQGLQFLFEYFSETQRNKGNFPGRFSGRQFSNSRSEMNVSTLELGDSALYLCASSLVGADQETQYFGPGTRLLVL.

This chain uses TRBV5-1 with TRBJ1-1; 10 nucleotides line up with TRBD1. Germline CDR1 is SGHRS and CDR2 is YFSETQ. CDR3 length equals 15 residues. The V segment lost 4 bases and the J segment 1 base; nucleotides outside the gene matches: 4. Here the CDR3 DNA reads TGCGCCAGCAGCCCGGGACAGGGGCGGAACACTGAAGCTTTCTTT. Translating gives CASSPGQGRNTEAFF.

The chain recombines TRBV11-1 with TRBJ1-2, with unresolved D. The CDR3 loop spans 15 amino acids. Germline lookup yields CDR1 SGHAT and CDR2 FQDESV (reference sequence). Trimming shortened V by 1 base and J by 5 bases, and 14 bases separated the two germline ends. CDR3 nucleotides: TGTGCCAGCAGCTTAGGTCATAACGTGGAGTATGGCTACACCTTC. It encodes CASSLGHNVEYGYTF.

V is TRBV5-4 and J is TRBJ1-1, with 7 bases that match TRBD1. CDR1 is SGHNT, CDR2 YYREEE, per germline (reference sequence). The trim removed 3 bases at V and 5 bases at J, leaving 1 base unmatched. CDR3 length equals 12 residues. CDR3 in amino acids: CASSSGGTEAFF. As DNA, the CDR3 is TGTGCCAGCAGCTCAGGGGGAACTGAAGCTTTCTTT. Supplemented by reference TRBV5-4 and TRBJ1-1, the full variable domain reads ETGVTQSPTHLIKTRGQQVTLRCSSQSGHNTVSWYQQALGQGPQFIFQYYREEENGRGNFPPRFSGLQFPNYSSELNVNALELDDSALYLCASSSGGTEAFFGQGTRLTVV.

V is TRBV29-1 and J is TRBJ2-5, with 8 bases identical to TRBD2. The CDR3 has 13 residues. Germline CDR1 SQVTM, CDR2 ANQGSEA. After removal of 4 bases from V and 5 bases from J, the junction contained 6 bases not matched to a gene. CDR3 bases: TGCAGCGTTGGGACTAGCTTTCGGGAGACCCAGTACTTC. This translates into CSVGTSFRETQYF. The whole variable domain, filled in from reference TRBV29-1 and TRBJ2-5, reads SAVISQKPSRDICQRGTSLTIQCQVDSQVTMMFWYRQQPGQSLTLIATANQGSEATYESGFVIDKFPISRPNLTFSTLTVSNMSPEDSSIYLCSVGTSFRETQYFGPGTRLLVL.

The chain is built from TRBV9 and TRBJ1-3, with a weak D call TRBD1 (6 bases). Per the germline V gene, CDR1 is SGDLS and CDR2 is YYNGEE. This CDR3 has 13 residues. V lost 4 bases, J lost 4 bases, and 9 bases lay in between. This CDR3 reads CASSRQGGNTIYF. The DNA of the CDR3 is TGTGCCAGCAGCCGTCAGGGGGGAAACACCATATATTTT.

This CDR3 reads CASSYTQGGRQAFF. CDR3 sequence (DNA): TGTGCCAGCAGTTACACTCAGGGAGGGCGGCAAGCTTTCTTT. The rearrangement links TRBV6-6 to TRBJ1-1; TRBD1 might be the D (5 bases). Germline V gene sequence: CDR1 MNHNY, CDR2 SVGAGI (reference sequence). The CDR3 has 14 amino acids. Between the trimmed V and J ends, which lost 2 bases and 9 bases, there was a span of 16 bases.

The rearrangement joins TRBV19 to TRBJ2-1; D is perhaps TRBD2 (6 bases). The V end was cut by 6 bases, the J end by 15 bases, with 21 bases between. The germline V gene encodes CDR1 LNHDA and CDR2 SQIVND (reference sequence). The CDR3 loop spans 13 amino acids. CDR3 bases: TGTGCCAGTAGCCTTATCGCGGGGTCCCTATCGTTCTTC. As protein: CASSLIAGSLSFF. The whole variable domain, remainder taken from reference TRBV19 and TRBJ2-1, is DGGITQSPKYLFRKEGQNVTLSCEQNLNHDAMYWYRQDPGQGLRLIYYSQIVNDFQKGDIAEGYSVSREKKESFPLTVTSAQKNPTAFYLCASSLIAGSLSFFGPGTRLTVL.

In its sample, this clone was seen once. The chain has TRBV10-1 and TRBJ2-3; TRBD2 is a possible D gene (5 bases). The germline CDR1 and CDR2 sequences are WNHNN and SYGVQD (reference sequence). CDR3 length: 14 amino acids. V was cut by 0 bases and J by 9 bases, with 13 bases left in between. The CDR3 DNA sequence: TGCGCCAGCAGTGAGTCCGGCCCCCGAGGGACGCAGTATTTT. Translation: CASSESGPRGTQYF.

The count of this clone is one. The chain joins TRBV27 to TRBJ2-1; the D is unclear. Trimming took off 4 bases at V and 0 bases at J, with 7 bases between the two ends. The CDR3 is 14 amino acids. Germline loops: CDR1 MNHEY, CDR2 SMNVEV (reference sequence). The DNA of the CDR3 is TGTGCCAGCAGTTCGGGTAACTCCTACAATGAGCAGTTCTTC. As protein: CASSSGNSYNEQFF.

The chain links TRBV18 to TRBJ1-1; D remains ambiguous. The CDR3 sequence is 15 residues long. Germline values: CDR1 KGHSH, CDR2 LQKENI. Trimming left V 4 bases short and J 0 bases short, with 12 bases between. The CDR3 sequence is CASSRTNILNTEAFF. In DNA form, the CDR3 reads TGTGCCAGCTCACGCACGAACATTTTGAACACTGAAGCTTTCTTT.

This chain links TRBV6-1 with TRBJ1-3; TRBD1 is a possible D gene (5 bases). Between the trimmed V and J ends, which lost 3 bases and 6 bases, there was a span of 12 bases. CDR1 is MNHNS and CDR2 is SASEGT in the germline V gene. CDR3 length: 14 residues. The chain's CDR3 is CASSDTIGANTIYF. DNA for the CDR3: TGTGCCAGCAGTGACACCATAGGGGCAAACACCATATATTTT.

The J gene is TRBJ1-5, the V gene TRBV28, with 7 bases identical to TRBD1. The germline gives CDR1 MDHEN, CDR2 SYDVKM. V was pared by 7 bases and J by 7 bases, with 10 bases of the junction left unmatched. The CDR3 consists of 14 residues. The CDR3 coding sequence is TGTGCCAGCAACATAAGGGGGCGAGGGCAGCCCCAGCATTTT. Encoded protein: CASNIRGRGQPQHF.

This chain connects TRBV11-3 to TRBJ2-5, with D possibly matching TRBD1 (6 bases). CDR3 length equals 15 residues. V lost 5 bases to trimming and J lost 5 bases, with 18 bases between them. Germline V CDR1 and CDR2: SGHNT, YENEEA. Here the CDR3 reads CASSPGQQETETQYF. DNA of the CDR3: TGTGCCAGCAGCCCGGGACAACAAGAAACGGAGACCCAGTACTTC.

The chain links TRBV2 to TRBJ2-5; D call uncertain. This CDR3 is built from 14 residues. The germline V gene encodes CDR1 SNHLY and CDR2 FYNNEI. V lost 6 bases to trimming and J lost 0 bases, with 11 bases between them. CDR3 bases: TGTGCCAGCAGCGCTTTAGTGTACCAAGAGACCCAGTACTTC. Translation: CASSALVYQETQYF.

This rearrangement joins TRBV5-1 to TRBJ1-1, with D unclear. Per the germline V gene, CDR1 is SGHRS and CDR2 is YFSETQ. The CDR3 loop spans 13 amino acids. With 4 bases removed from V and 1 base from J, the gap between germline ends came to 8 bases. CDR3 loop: CASSPSGNTEAFF. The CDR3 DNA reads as TGCGCCAGCAGCCCCTCGGGGAACACTGAAGCTTTCTTT.

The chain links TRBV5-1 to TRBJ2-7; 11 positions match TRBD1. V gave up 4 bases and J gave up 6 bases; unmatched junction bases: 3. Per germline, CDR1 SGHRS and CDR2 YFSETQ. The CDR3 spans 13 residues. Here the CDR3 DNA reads TGCGCCAGCAGCCCGGGACAGGGGGTCGAGCAGTACTTC. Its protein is CASSPGQGVEQYF.

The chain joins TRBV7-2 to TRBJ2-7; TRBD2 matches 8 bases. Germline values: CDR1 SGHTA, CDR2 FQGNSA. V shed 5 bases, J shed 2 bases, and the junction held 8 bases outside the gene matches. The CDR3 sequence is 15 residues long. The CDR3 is CASSTRGGIPYEQYF. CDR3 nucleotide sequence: TGTGCCAGCAGCACCCGGGGGGGTATCCCCTACGAGCAGTACTTC.

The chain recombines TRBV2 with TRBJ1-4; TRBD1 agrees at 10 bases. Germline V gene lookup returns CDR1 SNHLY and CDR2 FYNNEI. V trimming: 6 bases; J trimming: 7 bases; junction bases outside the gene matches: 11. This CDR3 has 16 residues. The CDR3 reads CASSSRQGALVEKLFF. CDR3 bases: TGTGCCAGCAGCTCCCGACAGGGGGCTCTAGTTGAAAAACTGTTTTTT. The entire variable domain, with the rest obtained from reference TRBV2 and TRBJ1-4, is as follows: EPEVTQTPSHQVTQMGQEVILRCVPISNHLYFYWYRQILGQKVEFLVSFYNNEISEKSEIFDDQFSVERPDGSNFTLKIRSTKLEDSAMYFCASSSRQGALVEKLFFGSGTQLSVL.

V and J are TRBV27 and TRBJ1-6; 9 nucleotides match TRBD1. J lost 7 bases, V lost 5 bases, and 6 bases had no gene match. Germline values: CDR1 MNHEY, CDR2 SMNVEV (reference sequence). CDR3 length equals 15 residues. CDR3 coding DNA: TGTGCCAGCAGTCCCCGGACAGGGGACAATTCACCCCTCCACTTT. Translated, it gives CASSPRTGDNSPLHF.

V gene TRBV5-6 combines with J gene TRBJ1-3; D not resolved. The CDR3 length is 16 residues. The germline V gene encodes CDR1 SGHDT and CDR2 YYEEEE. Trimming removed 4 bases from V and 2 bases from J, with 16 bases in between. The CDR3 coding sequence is TGTGCCAGCAGCCTAACGCGGGGTCAGGCTGGAAACACCATATATTTT. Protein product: CASSLTRGQAGNTIYF.